This T cell receptor (beta chain) was recovered during a study of cytomegalovirus exposure and HLA in healthy donors. About the research overall: Early released data comprised 80 million to 90 million unique TCRs from HLA-typed donors. Study conclusions and caveats: The study designated 150 to 200 TCR beta chains cytomegalovirus-associated. A few chains tied to CMV proved CMV antigen-specific in vitro.

With 60 Vbeta and 13 Jbeta primers, the PCR was carried out. Only in-frame clones appear in the TCRdb table, and some are missing; sequencing was by immunoSEQ multiplex PCR. The sample contains over 85,000 clones, roughly four fifths of which appear only once. Trimming at V came to 0 bases and at J to 6 bases, leaving 13 bases not matched to a gene. The germline CDR1 and CDR2 sequences are SGHTA and FQGTGA. This CDR3 comprises 18 residues. For this clone: The antigen remains undetermined.

The clonotype originates from a female donor in good health and CMV-seronegative. The chain links TRBV7-3 to TRBJ2-3; 9 bases are shared with TRBD2. The sample consisted of PBMCs. The CDR3 DNA reads as TGTGCCAGCAGCTTAACGAGAGTAGCGGGGGCCAGGGGGGATACGCAGTATTTT. Residues: CASSLTRVAGARGDTQYF.